Reported below is one T cell receptor beta chain. The data were taken from a study of cytomegalovirus exposure and HLA in healthy donors. The CDR3 has 14 residues. Germline assignment: CDR1 SGHVS and CDR2 FQNEAQ. The V segment lost 0 bases and the J segment 6 bases; nucleotides outside the gene matches: 4. Primers for the PCR totalled 60 Vbeta and 13 Jbeta. TCRdb keeps only in-frame clones here, not all; method: immunoSEQ multiplex PCR. This table has about 220,000 clones, around 80% appearing once. The source is a woman aged 40 to 50 in good health and CMV-seropositive. The sample comprised PBMCs. The chain combines TRBV7-8 with TRBJ1-1; 7 nucleotides line up with TRBD1. CDR3 in amino acids: CASSLALQGAEAFF. As DNA, the CDR3 is TGTGCCAGCAGCTTAGCGCTCCAGGGGGCTGAAGCTTTCTTT.